Listed here is a single T cell receptor (beta chain). The repertoire was sequenced with immunoSEQ multiplex PCR; TCRdb's copy has only in-frame clones and lacks some. The sample lists roughly 160,000 clones; about 90% were seen once. This specimen comes from a study of control samples from healthy donors and cancer patients. Germline CDR1 is KGHDR and CDR2 is SFDVKD. The CDR3 loop spans 14 amino acids. V was shortened by 9 bases and J by 3 bases, with 14 bases between the two germline ends. The sequenced sample was blood. The chain recombines TRBV24-1 with TRBJ1-5; D perhaps matches TRBD1 (6 bases). This receptor was obtained from a woman in her thirties in good health. The CDR3 loop is CATGQGYPNQPQHF. Here the CDR3 DNA reads TGTGCCACCGGTCAGGGGTACCCCAATCAGCCCCAGCATTTT.